The TCR beta chain described here comes from a study of chemoradiotherapy in HPV16-positive cancers. The method was immunoSEQ multiplex PCR; TCRdb's version includes in-frame clones alone and lacks a portion of them. The sample lists approximately 58,000 clones, roughly 90% occurring once. Trimming at V came to 4 bases and at J to 5 bases, leaving 5 bases not matched to a gene. In germline, CDR1 is SEHNR, CDR2 FQNEAQ (reference sequence). The CDR3 contains 14 residues. The clonotype originates from a human donor with HPV-associated anogenital cancer. The chain combines TRBV7-9 with TRBJ2-3; 8 bases are a match to TRBD2. The sequencing here drew on blood, taken from a patient who underwent chemoradiotherapy. CDR3 loop: CASSSREGRDTQYF. The CDR3 DNA is TGTGCCAGCAGCTCCCGGGAGGGCAGAGATACGCAGTATTTT.